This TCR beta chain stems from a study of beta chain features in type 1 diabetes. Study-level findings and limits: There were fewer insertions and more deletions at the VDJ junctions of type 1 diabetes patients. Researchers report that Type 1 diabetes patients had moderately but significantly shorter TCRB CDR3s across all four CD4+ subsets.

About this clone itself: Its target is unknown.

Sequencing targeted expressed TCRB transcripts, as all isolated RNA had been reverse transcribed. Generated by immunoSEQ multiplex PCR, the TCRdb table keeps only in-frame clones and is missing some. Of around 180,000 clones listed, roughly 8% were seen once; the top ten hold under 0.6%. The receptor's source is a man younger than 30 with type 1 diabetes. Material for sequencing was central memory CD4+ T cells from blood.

The CDR3 DNA is TGTGCCAGCAGATACGACAGTTCCGATAATGAAAAACTGTTTTTT. Protein product: CASRYDSSDNEKLFF. The chain recombines TRBV6-5 with TRBJ1-4; D is perhaps TRBD1 (5 bases). Trimming removed 6 bases from V and 4 bases from J, with 15 bases in between. The CDR3 runs to 15 residues. CDR1 is MNHEY, CDR2 SVGAGI, per germline.